These 30 T cell receptor beta chains were all obtained from the same sample, sequenced in a study of regulatory T cells. Primers: 52 TRBV forward and 13 TRBJ reverse. TCRdb's table, derived via immunoSEQ multiplex PCR, lists solely in-frame clones and lacks some. The data contain approximately 15,000 clones, about 92% of them singletons. The sequencing sample was made of CD8+ T cells sorted from blood. The receptor source for this set is a person between 18 and 30 years old with CD3G deficiency.

This clone has a single count. J is TRBJ2-7 and V is TRBV7-8, with 8 positions matching TRBD2. With V trimmed by 1 base and J by 0 bases, 2 bases remained unmatched. Germline V lookup: CDR1 SGHVS, CDR2 FQNEAQ. This CDR3 has 15 amino acids. The CDR3 DNA reads TGTGCCAGCAGCTTAGAGGCGGGGGGCTCCTACGAGCAGTACTTC. Its protein is CASSLEAGGSYEQYF.

J is TRBJ2-5 and V is TRBV15, with 9 bases lining up with TRBD1. From germline, CDR1 is LNHNV and CDR2 YYDKDF (reference sequence). CDR3 length equals 15 residues. With V trimmed by 3 bases and J by 2 bases, 4 bases remained unmatched. CDR3: CATSSQTGGQETQYF. As DNA, the CDR3 is TGTGCCACCAGCAGCCAGACAGGGGGGCAAGAGACCCAGTACTTC.

The chain links TRBV5-5 to TRBJ2-3; D call uncertain. Trimming left V 1 base short and J 6 bases short, with 6 bases between. The CDR3 loop spans 12 amino acids. Per germline, CDR1 SGHKS and CDR2 YYEKEE (reference sequence). CDR3 residues: CASSLPADTQYF. CDR3 bases: TGTGCCAGCAGCTTGCCGGCCGATACGCAGTATTTT.

The V and J genes are TRBV28 and TRBJ2-7, with D tentatively TRBD1 or TRBD2 (5 bases each). Trimming shortened V by 5 bases and J by 5 bases, and 22 bases separated the two germline ends. This CDR3 comprises 16 residues. CDR1 is MDHEN, CDR2 SYDVKM, per germline. The CDR3 is CASSLRGKMLGDEQYF. The DNA of the CDR3 is TGTGCCAGCAGTCTACGAGGGAAGATGCTGGGGGACGAGCAGTACTTC.

The chain combines TRBV30 with TRBJ2-1, with 7 bases aligning to TRBD2. This CDR3 has 11 residues. With V trimmed by 3 bases and J by 12 bases, 5 bases remained unmatched. Germline V lookup: CDR1 GTSNPN, CDR2 SVGIG (reference sequence). Written as DNA, the CDR3 is TGTGCCTGGAGCCAGGGCGGGGGGCAGTTCTTC. This gives the protein CAWSQGGGQFF.

This chain joins TRBV7-9 and TRBJ2-1; D gene unclear. Germline loops: CDR1 SEHNR, CDR2 FQNEAQ (reference sequence). Trimming cost V 5 bases and J 7 bases, with 9 bases left between them. The CDR3 extends over 12 amino acids. The CDR3 sequence is CASSPGRNEQFF. CDR3 nucleotides: TGTGCCAGCAGCCCTGGCCGGAATGAGCAGTTCTTC.

The rearrangement links TRBV7-9 to TRBJ2-2; D gene uncertain. V gave up 9 bases and J gave up 10 bases, with 12 bases separating them. The germline gives CDR1 SEHNR, CDR2 FQNEAQ (reference sequence). The CDR3 covers 11 residues. CDR3 amino acids: CASSTSPELFF. DNA for the CDR3: TGTGCCAGTTCTACAAGCCCGGAGCTGTTTTTT. The full variable domain, rest sourced from reference TRBV7-9 and TRBJ2-2, is DTGVSQNPRHKITKRGQNVTFRCDPISEHNRLYWYRQTLGQGPEFLTYFQNEAQLEKSRLLSDRFSAERPKGSFSTLEIQRTEQGDSAMYLCASSTSPELFFGEGSRLTVL.

The rearrangement uses TRBV6-1 and TRBJ2-2, with TRBD1 as a possible D gene (5 bases). With 6 bases removed from V and 2 bases from J, the gap between germline ends came to 7 bases. CDR1 is MNHNS and CDR2 is SASEGT in the germline V gene. The CDR3 consists of 13 residues. The CDR3 DNA sequence: TGTGCCAGCAGGAGGACAAACACCGGGGAGCTGTTTTTT. As protein: CASRRTNTGELFF.

In its sample, this clone is medium-sized. The rearrangement links TRBV5-5 to TRBJ2-7; 7 bases align to TRBD2. Trimming took 4 bases from V and 1 from J; bases not matched to a gene: 5. Germline CDR1 is SGHKS and CDR2 is YYEKEE (reference sequence). This CDR3 is built from 14 residues. For the CDR3, the DNA is TGTGCCAGCAGCATAGCGGGCCTATCCTACGAGCAGTACTTC. The encoded protein is CASSIAGLSYEQYF.

The V gene is TRBV6-5, the J gene TRBJ1-1, with a weak D call TRBD1 (5 bases). The CDR3 extends over 13 amino acids. Per the germline V gene, CDR1 is MNHEY and CDR2 is SVGAGI. The ends were cut back, 7 bases at V and 5 bases at J, with 14 bases in the middle. The CDR3: CASTHGGYTEAFF. CDR3 sequence (DNA): TGTGCCAGCACCCACGGGGGGTATACTGAAGCTTTCTTT.

CDR3 nucleotide sequence: TGTGCCAGCAGCTTATGGGCTAGTAGGCGCAATGAGCAGTTCTTC. Translating it yields CASSLWASRRNEQFF. The chain recombines TRBV7-9 with TRBJ2-1; D is uncertain. The V end lost 2 bases, the J end lost 6 bases, and 14 bases lay between the germline ends. This CDR3 is built from 15 residues. Germline CDR1 reads SEHNR; CDR2 reads FQNEAQ (reference sequence).

The rearrangement links TRBV5-1 to TRBJ2-2, with 11 bases identical to TRBD1. Germline values: CDR1 SGHRS, CDR2 YFSETQ. The CDR3 has 16 residues. V lost 4 bases to trimming and J lost 5 bases; unmatched junction nucleotides: 7. In DNA, the CDR3 is TGCGCCAGCAGCCACCGGACAGGGGGCCGGACCGGGGAGCTGTTTTTT. Encoded protein: CASSHRTGGRTGELFF. Full variable domain (remainder filled in from reference TRBV5-1 and TRBJ2-2): KAGVTQTPRYLIKTRGQQVTLSCSPISGHRSVSWYQQTPGQGLQFLFEYFSETQRNKGNFPGRFSGRQFSNSRSEMNVSTLELGDSALYLCASSHRTGGRTGELFFGEGSRLTVL.

This clone was observed a single time. The rearrangement uses TRBV2 and TRBJ2-7, with a weak D call TRBD1 (5 bases). The CDR3 length is 11 residues. Germline V gene lookup returns CDR1 SNHLY and CDR2 FYNNEI. The V end lost 7 bases, the J end lost 6 bases, and 10 bases lay between the germline ends. DNA of the CDR3: TGTGCCAGCAACAGGTTGGGCGAGCAGTACTTC. This sequence encodes CASNRLGEQYF.

V is TRBV11-2 and J is TRBJ2-5; D not resolved. Per germline, CDR1 SGHAT and CDR2 FQNNGV. The CDR3 sequence is 11 residues long. V lost 5 bases and J lost 4, with 5 bases in between. For the CDR3, the DNA is TGTGCCAGCAGCGCACCAGAGACCCAGTACTTC. Translation: CASSAPETQYF.

This sequence joins TRBV5-6 and TRBJ1-2; maybe TRBD1 (6 bases). This CDR3 region has 17 residues. CDR1 SGHDT and CDR2 YYEEEE come from the germline V gene. The V gene lost 1 base and the J gene lost 8 bases, with 24 bases spanning the gap. The chain's CDR3 is CASSLPSPGQGVEGYTF. The CDR3 region has the DNA TGTGCCAGCAGCTTGCCGTCGCCGGGACAAGGGGTGGAAGGCTACACCTTC.

The chain recombines TRBV10-1 with TRBJ2-3; TRBD2 is a possible D gene (6 bases). This CDR3 has 13 residues. Germline CDR1 reads WNHNN; CDR2 reads SYGVQD (reference sequence). V lost 3 bases to trimming and J lost 9 bases, with 13 bases between them. The CDR3 region has the DNA TGCGCCAGCAGTGATGGAGGGGTAGGCACGCAGTATTTT. Its protein product is CASSDGGVGTQYF.

The chain is built from TRBV7-3 and TRBJ2-7; weak D call: TRBD1 (5 bases). V lost 8 bases to trimming and J lost 4 bases, with 12 bases between them. The length of the CDR3 is 12 residues. The germline V gene encodes CDR1 SGHTA and CDR2 FQGTGA. The CDR3 coding sequence is TGTGCCAGCGGGCCGACAGAATACGAGCAGTACTTC. This translates into CASGPTEYEQYF.

The chain links TRBV19 to TRBJ1-2; D gene unclear. V gave up 3 bases and J gave up 10 bases, with 12 bases separating them. The CDR3 runs 12 residues. Germline V CDR1 and CDR2: LNHDA, SQIVND (reference sequence). The DNA for the CDR3 is TGTGCCAGTAGTATTGGAGGAGATTACTACACCTTC. The encoded protein is CASSIGGDYYTF.

The chain is built from TRBV21-1 and TRBJ2-2; the D call in the table, TRBD2, was not verified against the DNA. TRBV21-1 is an annotated pseudogene. The CDR3 consists of 19 residues. CDR3 coding DNA: TGTGCCAGCAGCAAAGATCTCGGTTCGGGGGGCCGCGACACCGGGGAGCTGTTTTTT. As protein: CASSKDLGSGGRDTGELFF.

Details on this clone: At the DNA level, this CDR3 is encoded by other sequences in the same sample as well. CDR3 residues: CASSLAGNTEAFF. The CDR3, as DNA: TGCGCCAGCAGCTTGGCGGGGAACACTGAAGCTTTCTTT. The J gene is TRBJ1-1, the V gene TRBV5-1, with unresolved D. Trimming shortened V by 0 bases and J by 1 base, and 4 bases separated the two germline ends. Looked up from germline, CDR1 is SGHRS and CDR2 is YFSETQ. This CDR3 is 13 amino acids long.

This clone was observed once. This chain connects TRBV4-1 to TRBJ1-2, with D perhaps TRBD1 (5 bases). Trimming took 4 bases from V and 6 from J, leaving 21 bases between them. CDR3 size: 16 residues. Germline assignment: CDR1 MGHRA and CDR2 YSYEKL. CDR3 loop: CASSPQKWRRDHGYTF. The CDR3 DNA is TGCGCCAGCAGCCCTCAAAAGTGGCGCAGGGACCATGGCTACACCTTC.

The rearrangement joins TRBV7-9 to TRBJ2-3; the match to TRBD2 covers 9 bases. With 4 bases clipped from V and 3 bases from J, the junction kept 5 bases outside the gene matches. The CDR3 contains 15 residues. CDR1 is SEHNR and CDR2 is FQNEAQ in the germline V gene (reference sequence). CDR3 in DNA: TGTGCCAGCAGCTGGGAAGCGGGGGGAACAGATACGCAGTATTTT. Translated: CASSWEAGGTDTQYF. Full variable domain (remainder filled in from reference TRBV7-9 and TRBJ2-3): DTGVSQNPRHKITKRGQNVTFRCDPISEHNRLYWYRQTLGQGPEFLTYFQNEAQLEKSRLLSDRFSAERPKGSFSTLEIQRTEQGDSAMYLCASSWEAGGTDTQYFGPGTRLTVL.

This clone came up once. The rearrangement links TRBV9 to TRBJ2-7, with D possibly being TRBD1 (6 bases). Trimming stripped 3 bases from V and 1 base from J, with 14 bases between. The germline gives CDR1 SGDLS, CDR2 YYNGEE. This CDR3 has 15 residues. CDR3 in amino acids: CASSATGDYSYEQYF. The CDR3 DNA reads TGTGCCAGCAGCGCGACAGGAGACTATTCCTACGAGCAGTACTTC.

CDR3 amino acids: CASSPPTANYGYTF. The CDR3 DNA reads as TGTGCCAGCAGCCCCCCGACAGCTAACTATGGCTACACCTTC. The chain uses TRBV28 and TRBJ1-2, with D possibly TRBD1 on 5 matching bases. This CDR3 region has 14 residues. Germline V gene data show CDR1 as MDHEN and CDR2 as SYDVKM. Trimming removed 6 bases from V and 0 bases from J, with 11 bases in between.

This chain joins TRBV7-8 and TRBJ2-7, with D unclear. V lost 1 base to trimming and J lost 6 bases, with 10 bases between them. The CDR3 consists of 13 residues. Germline V gives CDR1 SGHVS, CDR2 FQNEAQ. CDR3 sequence reads: CASSLVRSGEQYF. In nucleotides, the CDR3 is TGTGCCAGCAGCTTAGTAAGGTCAGGCGAGCAGTACTTC.

This clone was counted a few times. The chain has TRBV5-5 and TRBJ2-4; 7 positions match TRBD1. The CDR3 consists of 15 residues. V shed 5 bases and J 2 bases; nucleotides not matched to a gene: 7. Germline CDR1 is SGHKS and CDR2 is YYEKEE (reference sequence). CDR3 coding DNA: TGTGCCAGCAGTTGGGACAGTTGGACCAAAAACATTCAGTACTTC. Its protein product is CASSWDSWTKNIQYF.

V gene TRBV11-2 combines with J gene TRBJ2-7, with TRBD1 matching over 8 bases. Germline trimming cut 4 bases from V and 1 base from J; bases unmatched to any gene: 0. Per germline, CDR1 SGHAT and CDR2 FQNNGV. The CDR3 is 13 residues long. The CDR3 DNA sequence: TGTGCCAGCAGCTGGACAGGGTCCTACGAGCAGTACTTC. Translating it yields CASSWTGSYEQYF.

V gene TRBV4-1 combines with J gene TRBJ2-2; D is perhaps TRBD1 or TRBD2 (6 bases each). This CDR3 contains 17 residues. Germline V gene lookup returns CDR1 MGHRA and CDR2 YSYEKL. V was trimmed by 1 base and J by 0 bases, leaving 12 bases between them. CDR3 protein: CASSQVGGAANTGELFF. The CDR3 region has the DNA TGCGCCAGCAGCCAAGTGGGGGGCGCCGCGAACACCGGGGAGCTGTTTTTT.

This clone has a handful of counts. The CDR3 DNA reads as TGTGCCAGCAGCCCCGACAGGGCGGCAGATACGCAGTATTTT. Amino acid sequence: CASSPDRAADTQYF. J is TRBJ2-3 and V is TRBV6-5; 7 bases match TRBD1. The CDR3 has 14 amino acids. V trimming: 6 bases; J trimming: 4 bases; junction bases outside the gene matches: 7. CDR1 MNHEY and CDR2 SVGAGI come from the germline V gene.

The chain employs TRBV4-1 and TRBJ2-3; TRBD2 aligns across 7 bases. Germline V gene sequence: CDR1 MGHRA, CDR2 YSYEKL. This CDR3 spans 17 amino acids. V dropped 4 bases and J dropped 5; count of bases not matched to a gene: 15. CDR3 sequence: CASSPILVGGTIDTQYF. As DNA, the CDR3 is TGCGCCAGCAGCCCCATCTTGGTGGGGGGGACCATAGATACGCAGTATTTT.